The 27 T cell receptor beta chains below come from one sample, sequenced in a study of post-analysis software for immune sequencing data. Whole-study results and caveats: Five or six TRBV segments were more frequent in patients than controls; TRBV5-6, TRBV5-1 and TRBV20-1 belonged to this group.

These receptors' antigens are unknown. Incorporated into the TCR beta cDNA libraries were unique molecular identifiers, which served to reduce PCR and sequencing biases. MiXCR was run by TCRdb on the PCR reads, yielding one entry per CDR3 protein. This table has about 210,000 distinct CDR3 sequences, 29% appearing once. Sequencing input: blood. Receptors were obtained from a girl between 2 and 17 years old with multiple sclerosis.

This clonotype was seen more than once but under ten times. The J gene is TRBJ2-5, the V gene TRBV6-5, with D unclear. The CDR3 runs to 12 residues. V gave up 4 bases and J gave up 11 bases, with 14 bases separating them. In germline, CDR1 is MNHEY, CDR2 SVGAGI. The CDR3 nucleotides read TGTGCCAGCAGTTGGAGACGAGGTGAGCAGTACTTC. Protein sequence: CASSWRRGEQYF.

This clonotype was found many times. This chain connects TRBV28 to TRBJ2-1, with TRBD2 matching 14 bases. CDR1 and CDR2 (germline): MDHEN, SYDVKM. The CDR3 is 15 amino acids. V lost 8 bases, J lost 4 bases, and 4 bases stayed unmatched. The CDR3 DNA reads as TGTGCCAGCGGGACTAGCGGGAGCTTTTACAATGAGCAGTTCTTC. Translating it yields CASGTSGSFYNEQFF. Full variable domain (remainder filled in from reference TRBV28 and TRBJ2-1): DVKVTQSSRYLVKRTGEKVFLECVQDMDHENMFWYRQDPGLGLRLIYFSYDVKMKEKGDIPEGYSVSREKKERFSLILESASTNQTSMYLCASGTSGSFYNEQFFGPGTRLTVL.

This clonotype has ten or more counts. This chain uses TRBV12-3 or TRBV12-4 with TRBJ2-3; D gene ambiguous. With 3 bases removed from V and 4 bases from J, the gap between germline ends came to 8 bases. This CDR3 has 13 residues. CDR3: CASSFGAADTQYF. The CDR3 coding sequence is TGTGCCAGCAGTTTCGGCGCCGCAGATACGCAGTATTTT.

The chain joins TRBV12-3 or TRBV12-4 to TRBJ1-1; D call uncertain. The CDR3 totals 13 residues. V shed 3 bases and J shed 0 bases, with 5 bases lying between them. CDR3 sequence: CASSFAMNTEAFF. CDR3 sequence (DNA): TGTGCCAGCAGTTTCGCTATGAACACTGAAGCTTTCTTT.

The V call is TRBV28, the J call TRBJ1-1; D is unclear. The germline V and J ends were trimmed by 8 bases and 8 bases, with 12 bases remaining between them. The CDR3 runs 11 residues. The germline gives CDR1 MDHEN, CDR2 SYDVKM. In DNA form, the CDR3 reads TGTGCCAGCGAGCTGAGTTCCGAAGCTTTCTTT. This encodes CASELSSEAFF.

This clonotype is a singleton in its sample. This clone may be a read error of a much larger clone one base away. The chain employs TRBV12-3 or TRBV12-4 and TRBJ2-4, with D perhaps TRBD1 (6 bases). The last part of the DNA fits TRBJ2-7 better; the J call may be wrong. The CDR3 runs to 13 residues. The CDR3 coding sequence is TGTGCCAGCAGTTTTCAGGGGTGCTACGAGCAGTACTTC. This gives the protein CASSFQGCYEQYF.

In this sample, this clonotype turned up many times. The V call is TRBV15, the J call TRBJ2-7; 13 bases are shared with TRBD2. The CDR3 has 15 residues. After removal of 5 bases from V and 3 bases from J, the junction contained 4 bases not matched to a gene. The germline V gene has CDR1 LNHNV and CDR2 YYDKDF (reference sequence). The CDR3 loop reads CATSGWTSGSYEQYF. For the CDR3, the DNA is TGTGCCACCAGCGGATGGACTAGCGGGAGCTACGAGCAGTACTTC.

This clonotype has ten or more counts. One junction end does not reproduce the germline sequence, and a read error may be involved. The rearrangement joins TRBV28 to TRBJ2-5; perhaps TRBD1 as D (5 bases). Germline loops: CDR1 MDHEN, CDR2 SYDVKM. This CDR3 is 11 amino acids long. DNA for the CDR3: TGTGCCGCTAAGGGGCAAGGGACCCAGTACTTC. This gives the protein CAAKGQGTQYF.

About this clonotype itself: A much bigger clone sits one base away, suggesting this may be a read error. The rearrangement links TRBV4-1 to TRBJ2-3; D perhaps matches TRBD2 (5 bases). CDR3 size: 15 residues. Germline lookup yields CDR1 MGHRA and CDR2 YSYEKL. The CDR3 DNA reads as TGCGCCAGCAGCCGTACAGCGGCCAGCACAGATATGCAGTATTTT. Translation: CASSRTAASTDMQYF.

This clonotype was observed a handful of times. This chain connects TRBV27 to TRBJ2-3; 9 bases are a match to TRBD1. Germline lookup yields CDR1 MNHEY and CDR2 SMNVEV (reference sequence). V trimming: 6 bases; J trimming: 11 bases; junction bases outside the gene matches: 12. The CDR3 covers 14 residues. The CDR3: CASRWGQGGVKQYF. CDR3 nucleotide sequence: TGTGCCAGCAGGTGGGGACAGGGAGGAGTTAAGCAGTATTTT.

This clonotype was observed a handful of times. The CDR3 DNA reads as TGTGCCAGCAGCCCCTTGGGGGAAAGTGGCCAGCCCCAGCATTTT. Residues: CASSPLGESGQPQHF. The rearrangement links TRBV4-2 to TRBJ1-5, with D maybe TRBD1 (5 bases). CDR1 is LGHNA and CDR2 is YNFKEQ in the germline V gene. CDR3 length: 15 residues. Deletions cut 4 bases from V and 7 bases from J, with 17 bases between.

This clonotype was seen more than once but under ten times. The chain has TRBV5-1 and TRBJ1-1; 9 bases align to TRBD1. This CDR3 has 13 residues. Per the germline V gene, CDR1 is SGHRS and CDR2 is YFSETQ. J lost 11 bases, V lost 5 bases, and 10 bases had no gene match. DNA for the CDR3: TGCGCCAGCAGTAGCCGGGACAGGGTTGAGGCTTTCTTT. It specifies CASSSRDRVEAFF.

The V call is TRBV5-1, the J call TRBJ2-5; tentatively, D is TRBD2 (5 bases). The V end lost 8 bases, the J end lost 1 base, and 12 bases lay between the germline ends. The length of the CDR3 is 13 residues. Germline lookup yields CDR1 SGHRS and CDR2 YFSETQ. CDR3 sequence reads: CASHRDFQETQYF. CDR3 bases: TGCGCCAGTCACCGGGATTTCCAAGAGACCCAGTACTTC.

The CDR3 here is CSARDSGRQAVSSNQPQHF. In DNA form, the CDR3 reads TGCAGTGCTAGAGATAGCGGGCGACAGGCGGTGTCTAGCAATCAGCCCCAGCATTTT. This chain links TRBV20-1 with TRBJ1-5; weak D call: TRBD1 (6 bases). CDR1 and CDR2 from the germline V gene are DFQATT and SNEGSKA (reference sequence). With 0 bases removed from V and 0 bases from J, the gap between germline ends came to 21 bases. The CDR3 totals 19 residues.

The CDR3 DNA is TGCAGTGCTGGGGCCCTCGCGGGACAGGCGTATGGCTACACCTTC. This gives the protein CSAGALAGQAYGYTF. This chain links TRBV20-1 with TRBJ1-2, with 8 bases aligning to TRBD1. CDR1 DFQATT and CDR2 SNEGSKA come from the germline V gene (reference sequence). V was pared by 5 bases and J by 5 bases, with 13 bases of the junction left unmatched. The CDR3 totals 15 residues.

This clonotype turned up a few times. The V and J genes are TRBV28 and TRBJ1-4; D perhaps matches TRBD1 (6 bases). Trimming cost V 3 bases and J 3 bases, with 11 bases left between them. The CDR3 length is 15 residues. CDR1 and CDR2 from the germline V gene are MDHEN and SYDVKM. The chain's CDR3 is CASSLWGRANEKLFF. CDR3 in DNA: TGTGCCAGCAGTTTGTGGGGGCGAGCTAATGAAAAACTGTTTTTT. Full variable domain (outside the CDR3, taken from reference TRBV28 and TRBJ1-4): DVKVTQSSRYLVKRTGEKVFLECVQDMDHENMFWYRQDPGLGLRLIYFSYDVKMKEKGDIPEGYSVSREKKERFSLILESASTNQTSMYLCASSLWGRANEKLFFGSGTQLSVL.

This rearrangement joins TRBV7-3 to TRBJ2-3, with 13 positions matching TRBD2. J gave up 4 bases and V 1 base, and 5 bases lay outside the gene matches. The CDR3 consists of 17 residues. The germline V gene has CDR1 SGHTA and CDR2 FQGTGA. The CDR3 spells CASSLMTSGGTADTQYF. CDR3 DNA: TGTGCCAGCAGCTTAATGACTAGCGGGGGGACAGCAGATACGCAGTATTTT.

This clonotype was seen ten or more times. The V gene is TRBV29-1, the J gene TRBJ2-3, with D hard to call. The V gene's germline CDR1 is SQVTM and CDR2 ANQGSEA. The V and J ends lost 2 bases and 13 bases respectively, with 19 bases between them. The CDR3 has 13 residues. CDR3 coding DNA: TGCAGCGTTGAACCAGAAGGATTTGGCATTGAGTATTTT. Amino acid sequence: CSVEPEGFGIEYF.

This clonotype has only one observation. With a much larger clone just one base away, this may be a read error. The V gene is TRBV7-6, the J gene TRBJ2-2; D is unresolved. Germline CDR1 SGHVS, CDR2 FNYEAQ. The V gene lost 4 bases and the J gene lost 8 bases, with 8 bases spanning the gap. The CDR3 spans 12 residues. CDR3 coding DNA: TGTGCCAGCAGCTCACCCCTAGGGGAGCTGTTTTTT. Amino acids: CASSSPLGELFF.

This clonotype was detected a few times. The chain uses TRBV4-1 and TRBJ1-1; TRBD1 is a possible D gene (6 bases). Germline V CDR1 and CDR2: MGHRA, YSYEKL. The germline V and J ends were trimmed by 3 bases and 5 bases, with 25 bases remaining between them. The CDR3 contains 18 residues. The CDR3 region is CASSHGGRGGGGGTEAFF. The DNA for the CDR3 is TGCGCCAGCAGCCATGGGGGGCGCGGGGGTGGAGGGGGTACTGAAGCTTTCTTT.

Regarding this clonotype: A single base separates this from a much larger clone, so it may be a read error. The J gene is TRBJ2-7, the V gene TRBV13; unclear D gene. There are 12 residues in the CDR3. The V gene's germline CDR1 is PRHDT and CDR2 FYEKMQ (reference sequence). V was trimmed by 7 bases and J by 2 bases, leaving 9 bases between them. The CDR3, as DNA: TGTGCCAGCACCGCCGGGCCCTACGAGCAGTACTTC. This translates into CASTAGPYEQYF.

Comments on this clonotype: A much larger clone sits a single nucleotide away, making a read error possible. The rearrangement links TRBV12-3 or TRBV12-4 to TRBJ2-6; D is unresolved. This CDR3 region has 13 residues. The CDR3 reads CASSRTTGAVPTF. CDR3 coding DNA: TGTGCCAGCAGTAGAACGACGGGCGCCGTCCCGACTTTC.

This clonotype was observed a handful of times. CDR3 residues: CASTRQGESYEQFF. The CDR3 DNA follows: TGCGCCAGCACGAGACAGGGCGAATCCTACGAGCAGTTCTTC. J is TRBJ2-1 and V is TRBV5-1; 7 bases match TRBD1. The length of the CDR3 is 14 residues. Germline lookup yields CDR1 SGHRS and CDR2 YFSETQ. The trim removed 6 bases at V and 10 bases at J, leaving 13 bases unmatched.

As regards this clonotype: This clone may be a read error of a much larger clone one base away. The genes are TRBV12-3 or TRBV12-4 and TRBJ2-1; 8 bases agree with TRBD2. J was trimmed by 13 bases and V by 6 bases; bases with no gene match: 14. The CDR3 spans 14 residues. The CDR3 spells CASRPTGTRGTQFF. Written as DNA, the CDR3 is TGTGCCAGCAGGCCCACCGGGACTAGGGGGACCCAGTTCTTC.

V is TRBV30 and J is TRBJ2-7; D unresolved. Trimming removed 0 bases from V and 4 bases from J, with 10 bases in between. This CDR3 region has 13 residues. Germline lookup yields CDR1 GTSNPN and CDR2 SVGIG (reference sequence). This chain's CDR3 is CAWSVFVGYEQYF. The DNA for the CDR3 is TGTGCCTGGAGTGTTTTTGTCGGATACGAGCAGTACTTC.

This chain connects TRBV28 to TRBJ2-1, with D possibly matching TRBD1 (6 bases). CDR3 length: 14 residues. V lost 1 base to trimming and J lost 4 bases, with 8 bases between them. Germline V gene data show CDR1 as MDHEN and CDR2 as SYDVKM. The CDR3 protein is CASSLLGTYNEQFF. The DNA of the CDR3 is TGTGCCAGCAGTTTATTAGGGACATACAATGAGCAGTTCTTC.

V usage is TRBV5-1 and J usage is TRBJ2-1, with D hard to call. Trimming left V 0 bases short and J 9 bases short, with 16 bases between. This CDR3 is 15 amino acids long. The germline gives CDR1 SGHRS, CDR2 YFSETQ. The CDR3: CASSLGRMGVSEQFF. The CDR3 nucleotides read TGCGCCAGCAGCTTGGGCAGGATGGGCGTTAGTGAGCAGTTCTTC.